This entry lists 22 T cell receptor beta chains sequenced from one sample in a study of T cells in Graves' hyperthyroidism and ophthalmopathy. Amplification yielded TCR beta CDR3 regions, with RNA transcripts as the source. Using the HTBI primer set, a first-round RT-PCR was run on the TCR CDR3. Via MiXCR, TCRdb re-called the multiplex PCR reads, giving one row per CDR3 protein. The sample yields around 250,000 distinct CDR3 sequences, about a sixth seen once. Sequenced sample: blood. The receptors derive from a woman aged 18 to 35 with Graves' ophthalmopathy.

The CDR3 nucleotides read TGTGCCAGCAGTGACAGGGTTCCGGAGGGCTACACCTTC. This codes for CASSDRVPEGYTF. This chain uses TRBV2 with TRBJ1-2; weak D call: TRBD1 (5 bases). V gave up 3 bases and J gave up 8 bases, with 13 bases separating them. The CDR3 spans 13 residues. Germline CDR1 and CDR2: SNHLY and FYNNEI.

This clonotype was detected ten times or more. This chain links TRBV24-1 with TRBJ1-5; D gene uncertain. The germline V and J ends were trimmed by 4 bases and 4 bases, with 4 bases remaining between them. This CDR3 comprises 12 residues. Per the germline V gene, CDR1 is KGHDR and CDR2 is SFDVKD. In DNA, the CDR3 is TGTGCCACCAGTGACTTGAATCAGCCCCAGCATTTT. It encodes CATSDLNQPQHF.

This rearrangement joins TRBV4-3 to TRBJ2-3, with 13 bases lining up with TRBD2. Trimming at V came to 0 bases and at J to 4 bases, leaving 4 bases not matched to a gene. Germline CDR1 is LGHNA and CDR2 is YSLEER. This CDR3 contains 17 residues. CDR3 nucleotide sequence: TGCGCCAGCAGCCAAGATAGGGGACTAGCGGGATCAGATACGCAGTATTTT. Amino acids: CASSQDRGLAGSDTQYF.

This clonotype was detected once. A much larger clone differs by one base, so this may be a read error. The V call is TRBV10-1, the J call TRBJ2-1; 9 nucleotides align to TRBD1. Germline loops: CDR1 WNHNN, CDR2 SYGVQD (reference sequence). With V trimmed by 3 bases and J by 13 bases, 10 bases remained unmatched. This CDR3 spans 14 amino acids. The DNA for the CDR3 is TGCGCCAGCAGTGAAGGGACAGGGTCGGGTGATCAGTTCTTC. Its translation is CASSEGTGSGDQFF.

V gene TRBV6-1 combines with J gene TRBJ2-7; no definite D call. V was cut by 6 bases and J by 4 bases, with 10 bases left in between. The CDR3 spans 12 residues. Germline V gene lookup returns CDR1 MNHNS and CDR2 SASEGT. The CDR3: CASSRLVYEQYF. CDR3 bases: TGTGCCAGCAGCCGCCTGGTTTACGAGCAGTACTTC.

This clonotype was observed at least ten times. The chain combines TRBV9 with TRBJ2-7; TRBD2 aligns across 11 bases. V shed 4 bases, J shed 3 bases, and the junction held 6 bases outside the gene matches. CDR1 is SGDLS, CDR2 YYNGEE, per germline. This CDR3 is built from 15 residues. CDR3 amino acids: CASSPGTSGLYEQYF. CDR3 coding DNA: TGTGCCAGCAGCCCTGGGACTAGCGGACTCTACGAGCAGTACTTC.

The chain links TRBV18 to TRBJ1-1; D is possibly TRBD1 (6 bases). This CDR3 is 15 amino acids long. The ends were cut back, 4 bases at V and 4 bases at J, with 16 bases in the middle. The germline V gene has CDR1 KGHSH and CDR2 LQKENI. This CDR3 reads CASSQGRGTGTEAFF. The CDR3 DNA sequence: TGTGCCAGCTCACAGGGGAGGGGGACGGGCACTGAAGCTTTCTTT.

This clonotype was counted many times. The rearrangement links TRBV12-3 or TRBV12-4 to TRBJ2-3, with D possibly called TRBD1 or TRBD2 (5 bases each). The CDR3 has 14 residues. V was cut by 5 bases and J by 0 bases, with 9 bases left in between. CDR3 nucleotides: TGTGCCAGCAGTGGGACGGATAGCACAGATACGCAGTATTTT. This sequence encodes CASSGTDSTDTQYF.

This clonotype has ten or more counts. V is TRBV19 and J is TRBJ2-2, with a possible D match to TRBD1 (5 bases). The ends were cut back, 5 bases at V and 5 bases at J, with 21 bases in the middle. CDR3 length: 17 amino acids. Per germline, CDR1 LNHDA and CDR2 SQIVND (reference sequence). The CDR3 DNA follows: TGTGCCAGTAGTCCCTCAGGCCCGGCAGGGATGACCGGGGAGCTGTTTTTT. Translated, it gives CASSPSGPAGMTGELFF.

This clonotype was detected a few times. CDR3 in DNA: TGTGCCAGCAGCTTGGCCGGGGGGCGGAAGGGCTATGGCTACACCTTC. It encodes CASSLAGGRKGYGYTF. The chain employs TRBV5-8 and TRBJ1-2; weak D call: TRBD1 (6 bases). V lost 0 bases and J lost 4, with 16 bases in between. CDR3 length: 16 amino acids. Germline V gene lookup returns CDR1 SGHTS and CDR2 YDEGEE. The full variable domain, rest sourced from reference TRBV5-8 and TRBJ1-2, is EAGVTQSPTHLIKTRGQQATLRCSPISGHTSVYWYQQALGLGLQFLLWYDEGEERNRGNFPPRFSGRQFPNYSSELNVNALELEDSALYLCASSLAGGRKGYGYTFGSGTRLTVV.

This clonotype has a count of ten or more. The chain links TRBV18 to TRBJ1-2, with D possibly TRBD1 on 5 matching bases. With 2 bases removed from V and 8 bases from J, the gap between germline ends came to 12 bases. Germline-derived CDR1 and CDR2 are KGHSH and LQKENI. This CDR3 contains 13 residues. The CDR3 is CASSPSDTRGYTF. CDR3 in DNA: TGTGCCAGCTCACCATCGGACACAAGAGGCTACACCTTC.

The chain employs TRBV5-5 and TRBJ1-1, with a possible D match to TRBD1 (6 bases). This CDR3 spans 17 amino acids. V was pared by 0 bases and J by 0 bases, with 15 bases between. Germline values: CDR1 SGHKS, CDR2 YYEKEE (reference sequence). The CDR3 bases are TGTGCCAGCAGCTTGGGGTACCCCGGGACACTGAACACTGAAGCTTTCTTT. It encodes CASSLGYPGTLNTEAFF. Supplemented by reference TRBV5-5 and TRBJ1-1, the full variable domain reads DAGVTQSPTHLIKTRGQQVTLRCSPISGHKSVSWYQQVLGQGPQFIFQYYEKEERGRGNFPDRFSARQFPNYSSELNVNALLLGDSALYLCASSLGYPGTLNTEAFFGQGTRLTVV.

This clonotype was seen many times. The chain combines TRBV7-3 with TRBJ2-2, with 9 positions matching TRBD2. Trimming at V came to 1 base and at J to 0 bases, leaving 6 bases not matched to a gene. CDR3 length: 18 residues. Germline-derived CDR1 and CDR2 are SGHTA and FQGTGA. As DNA, the CDR3 is TGTGCCAGCAGCTTAAGAGCCGGGACTAGCTCGAACACCGGGGAGCTGTTTTTT. As protein: CASSLRAGTSSNTGELFF. Drawing the rest from reference TRBV7-3 and TRBJ2-2, the complete variable domain is GAGVSQTPSNKVTEKGKYVELRCDPISGHTALYWYRQSLGQGPEFLIYFQGTGAADDSGLPNDRFFAVRPEGSVSTLKIQRTERGDSAVYLCASSLRAGTSSNTGELFFGEGSRLTVL.

The CDR3 loop is CATASGGKNIQYF. The CDR3 DNA is TGTGCCACCGCTAGCGGGGGTAAAAACATTCAGTACTTC. The V call is TRBV28, the J call TRBJ2-4; 10 bases fit TRBD2. CDR1 and CDR2 from the germline V gene are MDHEN and SYDVKM. After removal of 10 bases from V and 4 bases from J, the junction contained 4 bases not matched to a gene. The CDR3 sequence is 13 residues long.

This rearrangement joins TRBV7-2 to TRBJ1-2, with a weak D call TRBD1 (6 bases). This CDR3 has 13 amino acids. Germline lookup yields CDR1 SGHTA and CDR2 FQGNSA. The ends were cut back, 6 bases at V and 2 bases at J, with 10 bases in the middle. The CDR3 nucleotides read TGTGCCAGCAGGGGGGCCAGCAACTATGGCTACACCTTC. This encodes CASRGASNYGYTF. The whole variable domain, remainder taken from reference TRBV7-2 and TRBJ1-2, is GAGVSQSPSNKVTEKGKDVELRCDPISGHTALYWYRQSLGQGLEFLIYFQGNSAPDKSGLPSDRFSAERTGGSVSTLTIQRTQQEDSAVYLCASRGASNYGYTFGSGTRLTVV.

This clonotype was seen at least ten times. The CDR3, as DNA: TGCAGTGCCCTCGCGCAGGGTGAAAAACTGTTTTTT. Protein: CSALAQGEKLFF. This chain links TRBV20-1 with TRBJ1-4; tentatively, D is TRBD1 (5 bases). Germline CDR1 DFQATT, CDR2 SNEGSKA (reference sequence). V shed 6 bases and J shed 7 bases, with 12 bases lying between them. The CDR3 extends over 12 amino acids.

The rearrangement links TRBV9 to TRBJ1-3; 9 bases fit TRBD1. The CDR3 length is 16 residues. CDR1 and CDR2 (germline): SGDLS, YYNGEE. Germline trimming cut 3 bases from V and 1 base from J; bases unmatched to any gene: 5. The CDR3: CASSGGQGWSGNTIYF. The CDR3 DNA is TGTGCCAGCAGCGGAGGACAGGGGTGGTCTGGAAACACCATATATTTT.

This clonotype was detected ten times or more. The chain has TRBV2 and TRBJ1-2, with 10 bases that match TRBD1. Germline-derived CDR1 and CDR2 are SNHLY and FYNNEI. The CDR3 loop spans 12 amino acids. V dropped 9 bases and J dropped 6; count of bases not matched to a gene: 4. CDR3 in DNA: TGTGCCAGGAGACAGGGGGCGGATGGCTACACCTTC. Its protein product is CARRQGADGYTF.

This clonotype was found many times. The rearrangement links TRBV6-2 or TRBV6-3 to TRBJ2-1, with 8 bases matching TRBD2. The CDR3 has 15 amino acids. Trimming removed 4 bases from V and 6 bases from J; junction bases left unmatched: 8. Germline V gives CDR1 MNHEY, CDR2 SVGEGT. CDR3 DNA sequence: TGTGCCAGCAGTTTAGCGGGATATGATACCAATGAGCAGTTCTTC. The encoded protein is CASSLAGYDTNEQFF.

This clonotype has at least ten counts. The genes are TRBV29-1 and TRBJ2-5; 12 bases fit TRBD2. The germline CDR1 and CDR2 sequences are SQVTM and ANQGSEA. CDR3 size: 16 residues. Trimming removed 4 bases from V and 3 bases from J; junction bases left unmatched: 9. CDR3 residues: CSVVGRLAGVEETQYF. The CDR3 DNA reads as TGCAGCGTTGTGGGGAGACTAGCGGGAGTGGAAGAGACCCAGTACTTC.

This clonotype was picked up a small number of times. V and J are TRBV29-1 and TRBJ2-1, with 13 nucleotides matching TRBD2. This CDR3 has 19 residues. In germline, CDR1 is SQVTM, CDR2 ANQGSEA. V shed 6 bases, J shed 0 bases, and the junction held 14 bases outside the gene matches. CDR3: CSVCLIGTSGKSSYNEQFF. The CDR3 DNA follows: TGCAGCGTCTGTTTGATCGGGACTAGCGGGAAGAGCTCCTACAATGAGCAGTTCTTC.

This clonotype showed up many times. The gene calls are TRBV6-2 or TRBV6-3 and TRBJ2-1; the match to TRBD2 covers 9 bases. CDR1 and CDR2 (germline): MNHEY, SVGEGT. Trimming cost V 3 bases and J 4 bases; bases outside gene matches: 7. The CDR3 extends over 16 amino acids. This CDR3 reads CASSYTAGGLYNEQFF. DNA for the CDR3: TGTGCCAGCAGTTATACTGCGGGAGGGCTATACAATGAGCAGTTCTTC.